The present T cell receptor beta chain was sequenced within a study of Ad26.COV2.S vaccination and SARS-CoV-2 variants. The wider study: It was the COV1001 Ad26.COV2.S trial arm that included the donor. Ad26.COV2.S, an intramuscular injection, was given once or twice 56 days apart.

Whole-study results and caveats: Responses of T cells in total may have been underestimated by the TCR breadth and depth analyses.

The treatment: roughly 20 received Ad26.COV2.S at low or high dose, single or two shots; about 5 received placebo; per-sample allocation not given. It was on day 63 after the first vaccine or placebo injection that samples were taken. Germline CDR1 reads MDHEN; CDR2 reads SYDVKM. V lost 4 bases to trimming and J lost 1 base, with 5 bases between them. The CDR3 runs to 14 residues. TCRdb's copy holds only in-frame clones and misses some; the assay was immunoSEQ multiplex PCR. The table shows about 420,000 clones, with approximately 87% occurring only once. With respect to this clone: What it binds is unknown.

The material sequenced was peripheral blood, taken in a trial of Ad26.COV2.S vaccine versus placebo. V and J are TRBV28 and TRBJ2-6; D unresolved. This sequence originates from a person aged 18 to 65 who received the Ad26.COV2.S COVID-19 vaccine or a placebo. Written as DNA, the CDR3 is TGTGCCAGCAGTTCCGGGTCTGGGGCCAACGTCCTGACTTTC. It is translated as CASSSGSGANVLTF.